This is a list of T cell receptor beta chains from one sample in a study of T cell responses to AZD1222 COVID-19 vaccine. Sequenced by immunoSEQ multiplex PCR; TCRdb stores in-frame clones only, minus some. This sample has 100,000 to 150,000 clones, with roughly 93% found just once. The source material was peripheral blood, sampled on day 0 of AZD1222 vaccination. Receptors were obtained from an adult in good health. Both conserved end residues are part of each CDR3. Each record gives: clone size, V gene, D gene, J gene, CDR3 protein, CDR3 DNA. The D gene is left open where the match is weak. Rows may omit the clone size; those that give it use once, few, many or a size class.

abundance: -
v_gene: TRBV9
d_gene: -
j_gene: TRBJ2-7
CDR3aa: CASSVEVGPYEQYF
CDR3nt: TGTGCCAGCAGCGTAGAAGTAGGGCCCTACGAGCAGTACTTC

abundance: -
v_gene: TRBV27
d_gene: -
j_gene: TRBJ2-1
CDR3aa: CASRPGTSPTMQFF
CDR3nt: TGTGCCAGCAGACCCGGGACTTCTCCTACTATGCAGTTCTTC

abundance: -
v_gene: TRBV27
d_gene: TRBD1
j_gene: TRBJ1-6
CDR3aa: CASRRQGDNSPLHF
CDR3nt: TGTGCCAGCAGAAGACAGGGCGATAATTCACCCCTCCACTTT

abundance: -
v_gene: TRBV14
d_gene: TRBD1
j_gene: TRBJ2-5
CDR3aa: CASSQDPGRGLETQYF
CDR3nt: TGTGCCAGCAGCCAAGATCCGGGCAGGGGGCTAGAGACCCAGTACTTC

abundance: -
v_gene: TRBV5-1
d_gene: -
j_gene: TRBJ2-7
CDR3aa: CASKAVLSSLYEQYF
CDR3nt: TGCGCCAGCAAGGCGGTTCTAAGTAGCCTCTACGAGCAGTACTTC

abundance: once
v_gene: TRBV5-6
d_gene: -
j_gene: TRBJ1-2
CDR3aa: CASSLDRVNYGYTF
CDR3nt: TGTGCCAGCAGCTTGGACAGGGTTAACTATGGCTACACCTTC

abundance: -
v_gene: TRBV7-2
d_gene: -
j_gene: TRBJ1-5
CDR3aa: CASSIGLNSNQPQHF
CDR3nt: TGTGCCAGCAGCATAGGACTCAATAGCAATCAGCCCCAGCATTTT

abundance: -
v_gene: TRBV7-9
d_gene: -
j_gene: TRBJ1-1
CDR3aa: CASSLSGPKAFF
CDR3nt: TGTGCCAGCAGCTTATCGGGCCCGAAAGCTTTCTTT

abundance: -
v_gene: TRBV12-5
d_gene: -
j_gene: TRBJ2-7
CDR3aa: CASGLVLGPNYEQYF
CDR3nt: TGTGCTAGTGGTTTGGTTCTGGGGCCGAACTACGAGCAGTACTTC

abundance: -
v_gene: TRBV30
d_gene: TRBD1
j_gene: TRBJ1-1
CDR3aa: CAWSIRRGQGDTEAFF
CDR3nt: TGTGCCTGGAGTATCCGGCGAGGACAGGGAGACACTGAAGCTTTCTTT

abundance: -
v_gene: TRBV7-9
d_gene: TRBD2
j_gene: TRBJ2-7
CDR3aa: CASSLAWEGHEQYF
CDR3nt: TGTGCCAGCAGCTTAGCGTGGGAGGGGCACGAGCAGTACTTC

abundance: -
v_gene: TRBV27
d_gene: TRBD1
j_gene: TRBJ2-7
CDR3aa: CASSYGQGAYEQYF
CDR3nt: TGTGCCAGCAGTTACGGACAGGGGGCTTACGAGCAGTACTTC

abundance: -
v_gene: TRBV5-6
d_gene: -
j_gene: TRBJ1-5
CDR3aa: CASSLAGKGGQPQHF
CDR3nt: TGTGCCAGCAGCTTGGCAGGGAAGGGCGGTCAGCCCCAGCATTTT

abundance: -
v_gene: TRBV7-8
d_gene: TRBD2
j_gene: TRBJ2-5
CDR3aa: CAIDRLAGRKKETQYF
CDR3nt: TGTGCCATCGACCGACTAGCGGGGCGGAAAAAAGAGACCCAGTACTTC

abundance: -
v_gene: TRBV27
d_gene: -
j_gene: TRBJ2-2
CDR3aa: CASRLGGVGGELFF
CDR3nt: TGTGCCAGCAGACTAGGCGGGGTGGGCGGGGAGCTGTTTTTT

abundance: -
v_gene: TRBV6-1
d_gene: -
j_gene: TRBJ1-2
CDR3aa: CASSDGRGIYGYTF
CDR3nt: TGTGCCAGCAGTGATGGAAGAGGGATCTATGGCTACACCTTC

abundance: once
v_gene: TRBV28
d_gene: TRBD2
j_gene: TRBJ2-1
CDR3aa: CASTSSGVESSYNEQFF
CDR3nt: TGTGCCAGCACCTCTAGCGGGGTCGAAAGCTCCTACAATGAGCAGTTCTTC

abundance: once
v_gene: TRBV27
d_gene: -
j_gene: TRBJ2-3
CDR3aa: CASSLRGTGSDTQYF
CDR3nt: TGTGCCAGCAGTTTGAGGGGGACCGGGTCAGATACGCAGTATTTT

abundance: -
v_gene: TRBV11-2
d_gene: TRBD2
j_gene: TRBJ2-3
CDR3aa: CASSFSGATDTQYF
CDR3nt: TGTGCCAGCAGCTTTAGCGGGGCTACAGATACGCAGTATTTT

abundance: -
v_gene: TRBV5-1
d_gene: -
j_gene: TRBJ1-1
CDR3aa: CASSSTGTEAFF
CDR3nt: TGCGCCAGCAGCTCGACGGGGACTGAAGCTTTCTTT

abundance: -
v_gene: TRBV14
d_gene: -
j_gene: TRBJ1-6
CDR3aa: CASSRKRGLNYNSPLHF
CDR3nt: TGTGCCAGCAGCCGGAAGAGAGGACTGAACTATAATTCACCCCTCCACTTT

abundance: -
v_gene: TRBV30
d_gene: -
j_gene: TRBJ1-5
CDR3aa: CAWSGRTDNQPQHF
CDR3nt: TGTGCCTGGAGCGGTCGGACGGACAATCAGCCCCAGCATTTT

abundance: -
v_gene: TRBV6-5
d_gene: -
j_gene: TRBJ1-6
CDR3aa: CASSLGARSSPLHF
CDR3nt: TGTGCCAGCAGTTTAGGGGCGCGGAGCTCACCCCTCCACTTT

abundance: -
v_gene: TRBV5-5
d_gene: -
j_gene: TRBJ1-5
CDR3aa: CASSLDAIQPQHF
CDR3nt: TGTGCCAGCAGCTTGGACGCGATTCAGCCCCAGCATTTT

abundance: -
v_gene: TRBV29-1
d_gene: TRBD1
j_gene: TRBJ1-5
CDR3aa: CSVQSGTGGQPQHF
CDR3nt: TGCAGCGTTCAATCCGGGACAGGGGGACAGCCCCAGCATTTT

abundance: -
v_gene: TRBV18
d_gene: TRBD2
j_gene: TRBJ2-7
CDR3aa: CASSPRVAGDRYEQYF
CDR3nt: TGTGCCAGCTCACCACGGGTAGCGGGGGACCGATACGAGCAGTACTTC

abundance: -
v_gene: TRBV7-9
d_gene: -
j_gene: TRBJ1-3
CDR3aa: CASSLTGFGNTIYF
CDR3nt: TGTGCCAGCAGCCTCACAGGGTTTGGAAACACCATATATTTT

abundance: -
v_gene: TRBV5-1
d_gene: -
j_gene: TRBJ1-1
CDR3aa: CASSLVGLNTEAFF
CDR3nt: TGCGCCAGCAGCTTAGTCGGCCTGAACACTGAAGCTTTCTTT

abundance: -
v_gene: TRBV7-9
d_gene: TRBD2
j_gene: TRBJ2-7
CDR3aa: CASSSGTRPREQYF
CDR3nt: TGTGCCAGCAGCTCCGGGACTAGACCTAGGGAGCAGTACTTC

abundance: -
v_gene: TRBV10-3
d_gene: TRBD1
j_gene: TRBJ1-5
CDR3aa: CAISGDRGEPQHF
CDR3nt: TGTGCCATCAGTGGGGACAGGGGAGAGCCCCAGCATTTT

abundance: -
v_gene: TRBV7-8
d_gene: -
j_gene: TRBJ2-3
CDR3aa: CASSPRGRLGTDTQYF
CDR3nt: TGTGCCAGCAGCCCCCGGGGGAGATTGGGAACAGATACGCAGTATTTT

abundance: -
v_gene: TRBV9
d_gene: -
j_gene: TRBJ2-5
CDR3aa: CASSDRQGLKTQYF
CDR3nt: TGTGCCAGCAGCGACCGACAGGGACTGAAGACCCAGTACTTC

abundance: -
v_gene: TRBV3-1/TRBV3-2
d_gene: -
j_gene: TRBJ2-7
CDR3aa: CASSQGKKWIYEQYF
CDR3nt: TGTGCCAGCAGCCAAGGAAAAAAGTGGATCTACGAGCAGTACTTC

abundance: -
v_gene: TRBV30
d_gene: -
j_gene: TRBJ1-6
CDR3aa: CAWSRGGGRPYNSPLHF
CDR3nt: TGTGCCTGGAGCCGAGGGGGGGGACGGCCTTATAATTCACCCCTCCACTTT

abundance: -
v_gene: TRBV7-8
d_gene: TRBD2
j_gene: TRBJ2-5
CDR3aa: CASSLVGGDGETQYF
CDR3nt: TGTGCCAGCAGCTTAGTTGGGGGGGACGGGGAGACCCAGTACTTC

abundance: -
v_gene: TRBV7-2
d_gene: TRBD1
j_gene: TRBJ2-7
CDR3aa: CASSPSWDRGYEQYF
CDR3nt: TGTGCCAGCAGCCCGAGCTGGGACAGGGGGTACGAGCAGTACTTC

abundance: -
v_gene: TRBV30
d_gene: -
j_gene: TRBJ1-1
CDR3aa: CAWTRELVGDEAFF
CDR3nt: TGTGCCTGGACCCGAGAATTAGTAGGGGACGAAGCTTTCTTT

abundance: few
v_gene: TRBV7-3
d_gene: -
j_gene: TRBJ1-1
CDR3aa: CASSFGANTEAFF
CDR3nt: TGTGCCAGCAGCTTCGGGGCAAACACTGAAGCTTTCTTT

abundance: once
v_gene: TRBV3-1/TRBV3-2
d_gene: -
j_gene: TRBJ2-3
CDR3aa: CASSPSLGGGFGVDTQYF
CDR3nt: TGTGCCAGCAGTCCCAGCTTGGGGGGCGGGTTCGGGGTTGATACGCAGTATTTT

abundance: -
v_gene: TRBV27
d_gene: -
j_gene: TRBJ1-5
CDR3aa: CASSLSAVNQPQHF
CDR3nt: TGTGCCAGCAGTTTGTCGGCAGTGAATCAGCCCCAGCATTTT

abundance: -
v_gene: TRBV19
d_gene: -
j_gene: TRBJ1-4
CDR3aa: CASSIVPQPNEKLFF
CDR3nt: TGTGCCAGTAGTATAGTTCCTCAGCCGAATGAAAAACTGTTTTTT

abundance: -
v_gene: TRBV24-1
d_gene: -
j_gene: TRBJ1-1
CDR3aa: CATSDSGAPGTEAFF
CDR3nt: TGTGCCACCAGTGATTCAGGGGCCCCGGGCACTGAAGCTTTCTTT

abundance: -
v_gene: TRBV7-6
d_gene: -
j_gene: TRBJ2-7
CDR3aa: CASSQRGALFYEQYF
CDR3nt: TGTGCCAGCAGCCAACGAGGGGCTCTTTTCTACGAGCAGTACTTC

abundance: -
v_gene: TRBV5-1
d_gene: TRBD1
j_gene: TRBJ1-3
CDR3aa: CASRGTATGGNTIYF
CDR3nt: TGCGCCAGCAGAGGGACAGCAACTGGTGGAAACACCATATATTTT

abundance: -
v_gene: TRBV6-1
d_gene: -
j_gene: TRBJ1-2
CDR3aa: CASSDRRIVDYGYTF
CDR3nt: TGTGCCAGCAGTGATAGGCGAATAGTGGACTATGGCTACACCTTC

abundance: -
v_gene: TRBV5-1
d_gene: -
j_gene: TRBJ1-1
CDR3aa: CASSLGGKAFF
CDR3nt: TGCGCCAGCAGCTTGGGGGGAAAAGCTTTCTTT

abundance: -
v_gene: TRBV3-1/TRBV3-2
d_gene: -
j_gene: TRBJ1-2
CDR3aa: CASSQEGDYGYTF
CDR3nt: TGTGCCAGCAGCCAAGAAGGTGACTATGGCTACACCTTC

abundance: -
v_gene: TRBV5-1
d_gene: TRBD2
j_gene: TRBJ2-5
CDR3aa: CASSYNGLAGGPEETQYF
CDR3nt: TGCGCCAGCAGCTACAACGGACTAGCGGGGGGGCCGGAAGAGACCCAGTACTTC

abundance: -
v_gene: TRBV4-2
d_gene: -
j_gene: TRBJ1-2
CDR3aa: CASSPPSSEGYTF
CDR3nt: TGTGCCAGCAGCCCTCCAAGTAGCGAGGGCTACACCTTC